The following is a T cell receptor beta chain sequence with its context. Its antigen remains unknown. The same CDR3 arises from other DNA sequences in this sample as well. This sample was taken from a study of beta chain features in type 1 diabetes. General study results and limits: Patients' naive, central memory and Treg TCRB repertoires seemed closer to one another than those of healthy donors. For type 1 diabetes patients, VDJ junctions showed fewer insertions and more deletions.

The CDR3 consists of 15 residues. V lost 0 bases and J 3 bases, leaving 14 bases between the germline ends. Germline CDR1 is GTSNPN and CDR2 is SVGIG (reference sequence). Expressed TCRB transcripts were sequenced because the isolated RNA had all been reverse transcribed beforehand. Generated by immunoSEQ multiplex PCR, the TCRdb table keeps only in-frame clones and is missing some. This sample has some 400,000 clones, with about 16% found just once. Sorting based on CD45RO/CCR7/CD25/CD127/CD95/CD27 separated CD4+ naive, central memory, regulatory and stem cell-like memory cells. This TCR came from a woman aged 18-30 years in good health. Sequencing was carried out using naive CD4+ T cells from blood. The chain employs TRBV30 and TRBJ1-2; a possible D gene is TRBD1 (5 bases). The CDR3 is CAWSVWGQGDYGYTF. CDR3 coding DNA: TGTGCCTGGAGTGTATGGGGCCAGGGTGACTATGGCTACACCTTC.